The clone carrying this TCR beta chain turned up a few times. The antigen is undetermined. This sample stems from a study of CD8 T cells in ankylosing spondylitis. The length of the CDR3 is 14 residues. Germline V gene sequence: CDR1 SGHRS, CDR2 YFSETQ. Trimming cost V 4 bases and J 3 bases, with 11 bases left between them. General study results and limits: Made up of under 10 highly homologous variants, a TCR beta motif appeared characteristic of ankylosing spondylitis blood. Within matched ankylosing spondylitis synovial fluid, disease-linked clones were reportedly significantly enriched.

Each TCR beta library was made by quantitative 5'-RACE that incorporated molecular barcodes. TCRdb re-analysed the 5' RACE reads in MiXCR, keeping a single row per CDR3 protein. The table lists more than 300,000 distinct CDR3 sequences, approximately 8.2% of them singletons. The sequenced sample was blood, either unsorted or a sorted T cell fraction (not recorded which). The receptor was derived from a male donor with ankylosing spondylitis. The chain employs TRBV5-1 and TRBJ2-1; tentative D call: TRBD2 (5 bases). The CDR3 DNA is TGCGCCAGCAGCCTCGAGCGGAACTACAATGAGCAGTTCTTC. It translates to CASSLERNYNEQFF.